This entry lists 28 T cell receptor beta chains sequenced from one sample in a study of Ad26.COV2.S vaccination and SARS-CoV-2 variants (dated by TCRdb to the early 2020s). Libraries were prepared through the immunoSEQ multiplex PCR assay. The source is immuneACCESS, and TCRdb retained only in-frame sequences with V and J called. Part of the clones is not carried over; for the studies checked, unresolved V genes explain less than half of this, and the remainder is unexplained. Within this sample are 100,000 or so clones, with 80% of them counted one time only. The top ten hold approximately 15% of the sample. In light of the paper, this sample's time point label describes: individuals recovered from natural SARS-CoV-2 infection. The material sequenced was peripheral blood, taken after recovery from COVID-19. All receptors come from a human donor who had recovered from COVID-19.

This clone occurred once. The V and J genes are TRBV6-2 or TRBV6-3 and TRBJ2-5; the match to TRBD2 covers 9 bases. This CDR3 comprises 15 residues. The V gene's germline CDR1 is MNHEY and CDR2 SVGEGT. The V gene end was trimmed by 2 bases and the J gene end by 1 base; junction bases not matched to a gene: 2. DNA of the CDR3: TGTGCCAGCAGTTACGATAGCGGGGGCCAAGAGACCCAGTACTTC. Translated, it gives CASSYDSGGQETQYF.

In nucleotides, the CDR3 is TGTGCCAGCAGTTTACTGGGACTAGCTCAAGAGACCCAGTACTTC. Its protein is CASSLLGLAQETQYF. The rearrangement links TRBV2 to TRBJ2-5; TRBD2 agrees at 9 bases. The CDR3 runs 15 residues. CDR1 and CDR2 from the germline V gene are SNHLY and FYNNEI. V dropped 5 bases and J dropped 2; count of bases not matched to a gene: 6.

CDR3 bases: TGTGCCAGCAGTTACTCCGGGCGGGGGGGAGGCAATGAGCAGTTCTTC. It is translated as CASSYSGRGGGNEQFF. This chain links TRBV6-5 with TRBJ2-1, with 9 bases matching TRBD2. The CDR3 consists of 16 residues. CDR1 MNHEY and CDR2 SVGAGI come from the germline V gene. Trimming removed 0 bases from V and 6 bases from J; junction bases left unmatched: 6.

The CDR3 protein is CASSYSGYENYGYTF. CDR3 in DNA: TGTGCCAGCAGTTACTCAGGTTACGAGAACTATGGCTACACCTTC. The genes are TRBV6-2 or TRBV6-3 and TRBJ1-2; D is undetermined. CDR3 length equals 15 residues. The germline gives CDR1 MNHEY, CDR2 SVGEGT. Trimming left V 0 bases short and J 2 bases short, with 10 bases between.

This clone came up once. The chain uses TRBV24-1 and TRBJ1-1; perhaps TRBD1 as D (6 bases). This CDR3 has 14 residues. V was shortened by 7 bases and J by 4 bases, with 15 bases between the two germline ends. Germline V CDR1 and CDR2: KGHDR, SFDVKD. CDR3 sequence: CATSSRGMGTEAFF. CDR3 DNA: TGTGCCACCAGCAGCAGGGGAATGGGCACTGAAGCTTTCTTT.

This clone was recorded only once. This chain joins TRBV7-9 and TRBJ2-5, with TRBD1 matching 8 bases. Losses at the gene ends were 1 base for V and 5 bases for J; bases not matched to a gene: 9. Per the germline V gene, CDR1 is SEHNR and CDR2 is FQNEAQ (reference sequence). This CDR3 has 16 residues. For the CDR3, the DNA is TGTGCCAGCAGCTTAGACGGCAGGGGGCAAAGGGAGACCCAGTACTTC. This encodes CASSLDGRGQRETQYF.

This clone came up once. CDR3 loop: CAWSTRRDTEAFF. The CDR3 bases are TGTGCCTGGTCAACAAGAAGGGACACTGAAGCTTTCTTT. The chain couples TRBV30 to TRBJ1-1; D remains ambiguous. Germline CDR1 reads GTSNPN; CDR2 reads SVGIG (reference sequence). The CDR3 has 13 amino acids. V gave up 5 bases and J gave up 3 bases, with 13 bases separating them.

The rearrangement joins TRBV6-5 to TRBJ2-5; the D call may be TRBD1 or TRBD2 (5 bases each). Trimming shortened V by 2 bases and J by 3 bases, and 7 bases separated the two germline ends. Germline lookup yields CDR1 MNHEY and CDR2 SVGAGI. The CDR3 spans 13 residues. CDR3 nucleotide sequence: TGTGCCAGCAGTTACGGGGGAAAAGAGACCCAGTACTTC. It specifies CASSYGGKETQYF.

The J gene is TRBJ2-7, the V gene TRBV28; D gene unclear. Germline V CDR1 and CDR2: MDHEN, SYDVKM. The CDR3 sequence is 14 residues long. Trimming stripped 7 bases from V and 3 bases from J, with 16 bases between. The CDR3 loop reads CASTSGQSFYEQYF. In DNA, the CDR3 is TGTGCCAGCACTTCAGGTCAGTCTTTCTACGAGCAGTACTTC.

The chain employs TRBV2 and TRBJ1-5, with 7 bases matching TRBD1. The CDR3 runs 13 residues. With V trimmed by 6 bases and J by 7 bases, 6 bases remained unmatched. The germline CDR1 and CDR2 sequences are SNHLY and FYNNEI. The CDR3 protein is CASRDRDRQPQHF. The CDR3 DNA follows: TGTGCCAGCAGAGACAGGGATAGGCAGCCCCAGCATTTT.

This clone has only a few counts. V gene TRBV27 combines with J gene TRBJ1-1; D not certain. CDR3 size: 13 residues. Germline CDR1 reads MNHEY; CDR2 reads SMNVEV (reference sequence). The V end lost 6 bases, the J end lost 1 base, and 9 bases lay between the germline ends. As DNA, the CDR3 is TGTGCCAGCAGCCACAACTCGAACACTGAAGCTTTCTTT. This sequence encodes CASSHNSNTEAFF.

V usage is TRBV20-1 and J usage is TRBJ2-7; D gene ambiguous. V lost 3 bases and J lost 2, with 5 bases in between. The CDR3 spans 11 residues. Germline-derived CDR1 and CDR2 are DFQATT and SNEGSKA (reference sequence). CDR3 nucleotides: TGCAGTGCTAGCACTGCCTACGAGCAGTACTTC. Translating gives CSASTAYEQYF.

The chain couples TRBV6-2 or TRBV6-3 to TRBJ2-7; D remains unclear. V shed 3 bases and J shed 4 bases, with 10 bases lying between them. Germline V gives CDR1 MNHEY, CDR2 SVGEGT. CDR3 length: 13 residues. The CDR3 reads CASSYGYGYEQYF. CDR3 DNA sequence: TGTGCCAGCAGTTATGGGTATGGTTACGAGCAGTACTTC.

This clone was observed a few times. DNA of the CDR3: TGTGCCAGCAGTGCCGGGGGGGCGAGGAACACTGAAGCTTTCTTT. Translating it yields CASSAGGARNTEAFF. The chain carries TRBV2 and TRBJ1-1; tentatively, D is TRBD1 (6 bases). The ends were cut back, 4 bases at V and 1 base at J, with 13 bases in the middle. The CDR3 totals 15 residues. Germline CDR1 and CDR2: SNHLY and FYNNEI. The full variable domain, with the rest looked up from reference TRBV2 and TRBJ1-1, is EPEVTQTPSHQVTQMGQEVILRCVPISNHLYFYWYRQILGQKVEFLVSFYNNEISEKSEIFDDQFSVERPDGSNFTLKIRSTKLEDSAMYFCASSAGGARNTEAFFGQGTRLTVV.

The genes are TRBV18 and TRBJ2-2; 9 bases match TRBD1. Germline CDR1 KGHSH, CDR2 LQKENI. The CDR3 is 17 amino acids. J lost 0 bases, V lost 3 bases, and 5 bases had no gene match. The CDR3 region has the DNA TGTGCCAGCTCACCGGATGACAGGGGGACGAACACCGGGGAGCTGTTTTTT. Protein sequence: CASSPDDRGTNTGELFF.

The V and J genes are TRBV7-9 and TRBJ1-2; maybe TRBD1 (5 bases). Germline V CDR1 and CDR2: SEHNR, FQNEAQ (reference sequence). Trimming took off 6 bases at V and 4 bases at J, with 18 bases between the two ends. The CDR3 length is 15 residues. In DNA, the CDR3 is TGTGCCAGCAGTCCCAGCGGCAGGGAAGCCTATGGCTACACCTTC. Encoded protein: CASSPSGREAYGYTF.

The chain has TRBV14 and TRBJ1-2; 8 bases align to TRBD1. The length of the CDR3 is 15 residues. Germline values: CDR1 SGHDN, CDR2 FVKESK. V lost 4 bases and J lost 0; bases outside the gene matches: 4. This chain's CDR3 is CASSPRTGTNYGYTF. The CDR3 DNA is TGTGCCAGCAGCCCCCGGACAGGGACTAACTATGGCTACACCTTC.

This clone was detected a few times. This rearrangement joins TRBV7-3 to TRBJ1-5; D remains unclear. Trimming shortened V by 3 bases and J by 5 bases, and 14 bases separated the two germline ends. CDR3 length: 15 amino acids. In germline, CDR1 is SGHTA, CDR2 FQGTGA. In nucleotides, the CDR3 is TGTGCCAGCAGCTTTGGCAGGAAGAACCATCAGCCCCAGCATTTT. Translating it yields CASSFGRKNHQPQHF.

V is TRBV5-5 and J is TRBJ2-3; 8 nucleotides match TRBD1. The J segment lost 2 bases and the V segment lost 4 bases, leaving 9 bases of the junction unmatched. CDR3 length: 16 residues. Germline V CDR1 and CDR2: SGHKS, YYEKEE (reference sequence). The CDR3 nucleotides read TGTGCCAGCAGCCTACGGACAGGGTGGCCCACAGATACGCAGTATTTT. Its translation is CASSLRTGWPTDTQYF.

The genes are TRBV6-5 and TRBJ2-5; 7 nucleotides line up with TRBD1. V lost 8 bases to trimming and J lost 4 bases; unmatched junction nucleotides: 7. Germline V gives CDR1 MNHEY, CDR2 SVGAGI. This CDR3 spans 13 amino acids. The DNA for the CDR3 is TGTGCCAGCGACAGGGCCCGAGGAGAGACCCAGTACTTC. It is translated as CASDRARGETQYF.

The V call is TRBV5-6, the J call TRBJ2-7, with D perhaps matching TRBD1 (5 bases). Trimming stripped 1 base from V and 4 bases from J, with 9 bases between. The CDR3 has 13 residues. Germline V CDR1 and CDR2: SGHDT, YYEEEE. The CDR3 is CASSLQGWYEQYF. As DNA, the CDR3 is TGTGCCAGCAGCTTGCAGGGCTGGTACGAGCAGTACTTC.

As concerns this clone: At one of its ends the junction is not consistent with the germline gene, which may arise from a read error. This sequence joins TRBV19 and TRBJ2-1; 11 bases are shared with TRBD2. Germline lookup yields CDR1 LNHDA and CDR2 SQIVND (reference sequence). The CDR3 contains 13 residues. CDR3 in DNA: TGTGCCAGTAGGATAGCGGGAGGGAATGAGCAGTTCTTC. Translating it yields CASRIAGGNEQFF.

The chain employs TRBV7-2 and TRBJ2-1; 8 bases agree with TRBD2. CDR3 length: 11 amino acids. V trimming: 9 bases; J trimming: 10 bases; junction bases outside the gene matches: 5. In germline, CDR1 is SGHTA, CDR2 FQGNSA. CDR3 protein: CASRSGMEQFF. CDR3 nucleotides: TGTGCCAGTCGTAGCGGGATGGAGCAGTTCTTC.

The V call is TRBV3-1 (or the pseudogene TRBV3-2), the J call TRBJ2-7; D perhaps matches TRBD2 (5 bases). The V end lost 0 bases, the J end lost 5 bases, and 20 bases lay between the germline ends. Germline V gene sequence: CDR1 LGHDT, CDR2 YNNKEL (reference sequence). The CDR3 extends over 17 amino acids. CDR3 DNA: TGTGCCAGCAGCCAAGATGACGAGCGGTTAAGAGGGAACGAGCAGTACTTC. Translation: CASSQDDERLRGNEQYF.

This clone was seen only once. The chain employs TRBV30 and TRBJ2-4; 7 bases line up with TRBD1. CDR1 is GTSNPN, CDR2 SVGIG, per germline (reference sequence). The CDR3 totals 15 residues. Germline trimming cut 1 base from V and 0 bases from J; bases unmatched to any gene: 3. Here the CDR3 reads CAWSEDRIAKNIQYF. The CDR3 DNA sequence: TGTGCCTGGAGTGAGGACAGGATAGCCAAAAACATTCAGTACTTC.

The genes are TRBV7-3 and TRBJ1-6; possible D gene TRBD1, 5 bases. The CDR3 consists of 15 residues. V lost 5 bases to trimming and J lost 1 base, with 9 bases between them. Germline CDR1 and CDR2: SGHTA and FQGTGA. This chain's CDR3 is CASSLGQSYNSPLHF. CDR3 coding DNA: TGTGCCAGCAGCCTAGGACAATCCTATAATTCACCCCTCCACTTT.

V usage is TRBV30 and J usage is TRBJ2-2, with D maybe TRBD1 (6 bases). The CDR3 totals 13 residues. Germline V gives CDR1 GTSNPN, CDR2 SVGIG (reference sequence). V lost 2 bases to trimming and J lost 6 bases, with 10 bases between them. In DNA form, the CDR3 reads TGTGCCTGGAGTTTACAGGGCTCCGGGGAGCTGTTTTTT. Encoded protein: CAWSLQGSGELFF.

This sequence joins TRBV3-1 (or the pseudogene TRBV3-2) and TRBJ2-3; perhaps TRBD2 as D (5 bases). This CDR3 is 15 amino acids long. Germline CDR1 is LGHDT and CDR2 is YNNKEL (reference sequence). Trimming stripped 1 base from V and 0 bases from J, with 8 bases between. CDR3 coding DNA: TGTGCCAGCAGCCAAGGGGGAGCAAGCACAGATACGCAGTATTTT. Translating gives CASSQGGASTDTQYF.